This T cell receptor beta chain was captured in a study of T cell repertoires in cytomegalovirus infection. Turning to the study itself: A matching HLA type, together with CMV infection, was signaled by public TCR beta signatures.

This clonotype was seen a handful of times. Its target is not known. Study findings and constraints: HLA-C-restricted CMV clonotypes gave the most frequent clonotype in two of eight donors. Identification of carriers of CMV plus the relevant HLA was performed using cumulative public TCR beta family frequency.

TCRdb re-called the reads through MiXCR, storing one row per CDR3 protein. The sample has 740,000 or so distinct CDR3 sequences, 35% seen once; the top ten hold around 3%. The CDR3 runs 16 residues. Germline lookup yields CDR1 LGHNT and CDR2 FRNRAP. V lost 2 bases to trimming and J lost 4 bases; unmatched junction nucleotides: 4. The genes are TRBV12-5 and TRBJ2-1, with 11 nucleotides matching TRBD2. The clonotype was recovered from a human donor in good health (CMV status not recorded). Some clones in this sample may be carry-over from other donors' samples. The specimen sequenced was PBMCs. For the CDR3, the DNA is TGTGCTAGTGGTTTGTGGGCTAGCGGGGGGTACAATGAGCAGTTCTTC. Protein sequence: CASGLWASGGYNEQFF.